This note documents a single T cell receptor beta chain sequence. Its specificity is unknown. A multiplex PCR was run with 60 Vbeta primers and 13 Jbeta primers. As handled by the study authors: About 9.9 million shared chains were among around 80 million unique TCR beta chains counted in a later analysis. Profiled with immunoSEQ multiplex PCR; TCRdb holds only in-frame clones, not every one. The DNA was the basis for D and trimming; V, J and clone size are from that table. The table records about 100,000 clones, around 80% of them present only once. The CDR3 totals 16 residues. The germline CDR1 and CDR2 sequences are LGHNT and FRNRAP. Trimming shortened V by 0 bases and J by 5 bases, and 16 bases separated the two germline ends. This entry belongs to a study of cytomegalovirus exposure and HLA in healthy donors. Study findings and constraints: For TCR beta chains, V- and J-gene trimming was later linked to a missense DCLRE1C variant. Most TCR sequences were uncommon, yet certain public TCRs appeared in many donors. It has been reported that TCR beta sequences accurately predicted the HLA-A and HLA-B alleles of most subjects.

The receptor was isolated from a woman in her late teens or twenties in good health and CMV-seronegative. The rearrangement links TRBV12-5 to TRBJ1-1; no clear D gene. Sequenced sample: PBMCs. For the CDR3, the DNA is TGTGCTAGTGGTTTGGTACGGGAGGGAGAGGAGACTGAAGCTTTCTTT. Translating it yields CASGLVREGEETEAFF.